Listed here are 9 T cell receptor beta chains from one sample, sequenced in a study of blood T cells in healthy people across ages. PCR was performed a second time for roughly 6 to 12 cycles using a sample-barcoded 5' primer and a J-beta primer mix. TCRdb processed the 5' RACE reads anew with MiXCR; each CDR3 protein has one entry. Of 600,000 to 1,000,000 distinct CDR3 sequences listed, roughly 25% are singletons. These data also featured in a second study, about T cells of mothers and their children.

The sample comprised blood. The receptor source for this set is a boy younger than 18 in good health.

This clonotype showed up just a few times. CDR3 in amino acids: CASSTGTQNIQYF. The CDR3 DNA is TGTGCCAGCAGTACCGGGACTCAAAACATTCAGTACTTC. The chain has TRBV7-8 and TRBJ2-4; D may be TRBD2 (6 bases). Germline CDR1 reads SGHVS; CDR2 reads FQNEAQ. V was cut by 6 bases and J by 5 bases, with 11 bases left in between. The CDR3 has 13 amino acids. Full variable domain (rest looked up from reference TRBV7-8 and TRBJ2-4): GAGVSQSPRYKVAKRGQDVALRCDPISGHVSLFWYQQALGQGPEFLTYFQNEAQLDKSGLPSDRFFAERPEGSVSTLKIQRTQQEDSAVYLCASSTGTQNIQYFGAGTRLSVL.

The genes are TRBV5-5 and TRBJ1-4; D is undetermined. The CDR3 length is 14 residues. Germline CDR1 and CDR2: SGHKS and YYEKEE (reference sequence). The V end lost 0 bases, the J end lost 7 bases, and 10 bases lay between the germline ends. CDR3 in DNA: TGTGCCAGCAGCTTGGTATACGGGAGTGAAAAACTGTTTTTT. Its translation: CASSLVYGSEKLFF.

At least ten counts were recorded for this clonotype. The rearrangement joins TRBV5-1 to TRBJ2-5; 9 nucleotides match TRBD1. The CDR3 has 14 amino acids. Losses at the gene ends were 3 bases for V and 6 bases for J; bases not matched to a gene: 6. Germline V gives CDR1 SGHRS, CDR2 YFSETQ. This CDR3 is CASSSGQGGQTQYF. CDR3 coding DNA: TGCGCCAGCAGCTCGGGACAGGGTGGCCAGACCCAGTACTTC.

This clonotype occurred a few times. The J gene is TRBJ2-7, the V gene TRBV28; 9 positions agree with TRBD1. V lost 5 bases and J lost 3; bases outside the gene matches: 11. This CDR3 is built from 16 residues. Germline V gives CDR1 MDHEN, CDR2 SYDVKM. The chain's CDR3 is CASSPRKPGQGYEQYF. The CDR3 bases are TGTGCCAGCAGTCCCCGAAAACCGGGACAGGGCTACGAGCAGTACTTC.

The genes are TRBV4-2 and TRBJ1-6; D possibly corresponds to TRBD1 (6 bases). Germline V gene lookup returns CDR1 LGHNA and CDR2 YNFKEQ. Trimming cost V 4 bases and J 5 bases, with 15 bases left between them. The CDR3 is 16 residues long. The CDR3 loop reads CASSLRTDSNNSPLHF. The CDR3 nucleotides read TGTGCCAGCAGCCTCCGGACGGACAGTAATAATTCACCCCTCCACTTT.

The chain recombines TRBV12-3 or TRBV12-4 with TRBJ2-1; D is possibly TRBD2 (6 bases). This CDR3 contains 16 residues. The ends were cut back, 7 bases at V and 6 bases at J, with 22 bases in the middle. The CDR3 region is CASILQARGLRNEQFF. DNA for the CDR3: TGTGCCAGCATCCTACAGGCAAGGGGACTCCGCAATGAGCAGTTCTTC.

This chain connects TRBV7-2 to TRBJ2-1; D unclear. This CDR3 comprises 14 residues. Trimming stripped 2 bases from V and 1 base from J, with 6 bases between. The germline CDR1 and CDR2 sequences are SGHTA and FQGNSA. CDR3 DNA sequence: TGTGCCAGCAGCTTAAGGAATTCCTACAATGAGCAGTTCTTC. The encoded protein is CASSLRNSYNEQFF.

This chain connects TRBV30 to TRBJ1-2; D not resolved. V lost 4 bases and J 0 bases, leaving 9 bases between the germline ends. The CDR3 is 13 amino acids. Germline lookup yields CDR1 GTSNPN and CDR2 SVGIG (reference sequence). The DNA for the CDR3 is TGTGCCTGGATTAGTATGGCTAACTATGGCTACACCTTC. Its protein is CAWISMANYGYTF.

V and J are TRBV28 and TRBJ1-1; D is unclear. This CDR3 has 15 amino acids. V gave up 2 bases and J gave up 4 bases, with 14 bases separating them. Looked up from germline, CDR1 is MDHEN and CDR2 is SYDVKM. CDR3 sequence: CASSLAPGLLTEAFF. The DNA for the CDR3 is TGTGCCAGCAGTTTAGCCCCGGGTCTTCTCACTGAAGCTTTCTTT.